One sample yielded the 19 T cell receptor beta chains listed below, sequenced in a study of T cell clonality in common variable immunodeficiency. Using immunoSEQ multiplex PCR, the repertoire was profiled, and TCRdb retains in-frame clones only, with some absent. Listed here are approximately 44,000 clones without any singletons, the top ten holding roughly 2.9%. Sequenced material: peripheral blood mononuclear cells. These receptors all stem from a person aged 18-69 years in good health.

This clone was recorded many times. With the read ending 3 residues before the CDR3 end, the germline J gene is used to fill in that end. The chain is built from TRBV30 and TRBJ1-2, with 9 bases identical to TRBD1. The CDR3 length is 12 residues. Germline-derived CDR1 and CDR2 are GTSNPN and SVGIG (reference sequence). This CDR3 reads CAWSPGQGGYTF. The sequenced part of the CDR3 DNA is TGTGCCTGGAGTCCAGGACAGGGGGGC.

Many counts were recorded for this clone. The sequenced fragment ends 3 residues before the CDR3 boundary, so the rest is inferred from the germline J gene. The V gene is TRBV7-2, the J gene TRBJ2-7, with 10 bases fitting TRBD2. CDR3 length equals 14 residues. J lost 3 bases, V lost 7 bases, and 6 bases had no gene match. From germline, CDR1 is SGHTA and CDR2 FQGNSA. Here the CDR3 reads CASKASGGVYEQYF. CDR3 bases read: TGTGCCAGCAAAGCCAGCGGGGGGGTCTACGAG.

This clone was recorded many times. The observed sequence ends 3 residues before the CDR3 terminus, with the missing tail filled in from the germline J gene. V is TRBV29-1 and J is TRBJ1-1, with D unclear. The CDR3 extends over 12 amino acids. Trimming left V 6 bases short and J 4 bases short, with 12 bases between. Per germline, CDR1 SQVTM and CDR2 ANQGSEA. CDR3 protein: CSVNPQSTEAFF. The covered CDR3 bases are TGCAGCGTCAACCCGCAGTCCACTGAA.

This clone was seen at least ten times. The CDR3 end lies 3 residues beyond the end of the read and is filled in from the germline J gene. V and J are TRBV6-1 and TRBJ1-5, with 7 bases matching TRBD1. The CDR3 is 16 residues long. Germline CDR1 is MNHNS and CDR2 is SASEGT. CDR3 DNA (partial): TGTGCCAGCAGTGAAGCTCCGACAGGGTCATGGAGTCCC. It is translated as CASSEAPTGSWSP. The full CDR3 protein is CASSEAPTGSWSPQHF.

This clone was picked up many times. The read gets to within 3 residues of the CDR3 end, and the germline J gene fills in the rest. The chain links TRBV7-9 to TRBJ2-5, with no clear D. CDR1 and CDR2 from the germline V gene are SEHNR and FQNEAQ (reference sequence). Trimming removed 2 bases at V and 5 bases at J, with 12 bases between. The CDR3 runs to 14 residues. The CDR3 loop is CASSLISRVETQYF. CDR3 DNA, as far as it was read: TGTGCCAGCAGCTTAATAAGTAGAGTGGAGACC.

This clone has at least ten counts. Partial CDR3 DNA: TGTGCCAGCAGCTTACGGGTTACACGGAACACTGAA. This translates into CASSLRVTRNTE. Given in full, the CDR3 is CASSLRVTRNTEAFF. This sequence joins TRBV11-2 and TRBJ1-1; D not resolved. Coverage ceases 3 residues before the CDR3 finishes, and the germline J gene fills in the end. V lost 2 bases to trimming and J lost 1 base, with 11 bases between them. Germline V lookup: CDR1 SGHAT, CDR2 FQNNGV. This CDR3 is built from 15 residues.

This clone was seen ten or more times. The read halts 3 residues ahead of the CDR3 end, with the missing end drawn from the germline J gene. The rearrangement uses TRBV2 and TRBJ2-7; 10 nucleotides line up with TRBD2. Losses at the gene ends were 3 bases for V and 6 bases for J; bases not matched to a gene: 8. CDR3 length: 15 residues. Germline loops: CDR1 SNHLY, CDR2 FYNNEI. The CDR3 sequence: CASSDGAGGVREQYF. Partial CDR3 DNA: TGTGCCAGCAGTGATGGAGCGGGGGGGGTTCGCGAG. Full variable domain (rest looked up from reference TRBV2 and TRBJ2-7): EPEVTQTPSHQVTQMGQEVILRCVPISNHLYFYWYRQILGQKVEFLVSFYNNEISEKSEIFDDQFSVERPDGSNFTLKIRSTKLEDSAMYFCASSDGAGGVREQYFGPGTRLTVT.

This clone was detected ten times or more. The read finishes 3 residues shy of the CDR3 end, and the germline J gene is used to complete it. V is TRBV7-3 and J is TRBJ2-2, with D perhaps matching TRBD1 (5 bases). This CDR3 spans 14 amino acids. Germline assignment: CDR1 SGHTA and CDR2 FQGTGA. Trimming removed 4 bases from V and 8 bases from J, with 14 bases in between. CDR3 region: CASSSTGLSGELFF. The part of the CDR3 DNA that was read is TGTGCCAGCAGCTCAACAGGTTTATCTGGGGAG.

This clone was found many times. Germline and junction disagree at one end, which may indicate a read error. The CDR3 end is not reached by the read, which stops 3 residues before it; the germline J gene fills it in. The chain employs TRBV7-9 and TRBJ2-7, with D possibly TRBD2 on 5 matching bases. The CDR3 covers 15 residues. From germline, CDR1 is SEHNR and CDR2 FQNEAQ (reference sequence). The CDR3 sequence is CASTLRTQHSYEQYF. The sequenced CDR3 bases are TGTGCCAGCACCTTAAGGACTCAACATTCCTACGAG.

This clone has a count of ten or more. Read coverage stops 3 residues before the CDR3 terminus; the germline J gene supplies the remainder. V is TRBV7-6 and J is TRBJ2-2; D not resolved. Trimming left V 4 bases short and J 0 bases short, with 12 bases between. Per the germline V gene, CDR1 is SGHVS and CDR2 is FNYEAQ. This CDR3 region has 16 residues. This chain's CDR3 is CASSSPLTTNTGELFF. CDR3 DNA, as far as it was read: TGTGCCAGCAGCTCCCCACTGACAACGAACACCGGGGAG.

This clone was observed many times. The read is 3 residues too short to cover the CDR3 end, so that end is filled in from the germline J gene. The genes are TRBV30 and TRBJ1-6; TRBD1 matches at 8 bases. V was pared by 3 bases and J by 3 bases, with 13 bases of the junction left unmatched. Germline loops: CDR1 GTSNPN, CDR2 SVGIG (reference sequence). This CDR3 region has 18 residues. CDR3 loop: CAWSTPGQGRSYNSPLHF. CDR3 DNA (partial): TGTGCCTGGAGCACACCTGGACAGGGAAGGAGCTATAATTCACCC.

Ten or more counts support this clone. Sequencing ends 3 residues short of the CDR3 end; the germline J gene provides the rest. This chain connects TRBV12-5 to TRBJ1-6; 7 nucleotides line up with TRBD1. Unmatched junction bases numbered 11, after V lost 0 bases and J lost 6 bases. The CDR3 has 18 residues. Germline V gives CDR1 LGHNT, CDR2 FRNRAP. The CDR3 loop reads CASGLVLGGATANSPLHF. The sequenced part of the CDR3 DNA is TGTGCTAGTGGTTTGGTATTAGGGGGCGCAACAGCTAATTCACCC.

This clone was found many times. The missing CDR3 end, 3 residues past where the read stops, is filled in from the germline J gene. The genes are TRBV2 and TRBJ2-3; possible D gene TRBD1, 6 bases. V shed 8 bases and J shed 2 bases, with 17 bases lying between them. The CDR3 sequence is 15 residues long. The germline CDR1 and CDR2 sequences are SNHLY and FYNNEI. The CDR3 loop is CASSPSGQITDTQYF. Incomplete CDR3 DNA: TGTGCCAGCTCCCCCTCAGGACAGATCACAGATACG.

This clone was observed at least ten times. The read terminates 3 residues ahead of where the CDR3 ends, so the germline J gene completes it. The gene calls are TRBV20-1 and TRBJ1-1, with 10 nucleotides matching TRBD1. Unmatched junction bases numbered 6, after V lost 3 bases and J lost 5 bases. The germline CDR1 and CDR2 sequences are DFQATT and SNEGSKA (reference sequence). This CDR3 region has 14 residues. CDR3 region: CSASGTGALTEAFF. The DNA read from the CDR3 is TGCAGTGCTAGCGGGACAGGGGCCCTAACTGAA.

This clone occurred many times. The CDR3 is cut off 3 residues early in the read; its end comes from the germline J gene. V gene TRBV4-2 combines with J gene TRBJ2-3; D may be TRBD1 (6 bases). Trimming removed 2 bases from V and 1 base from J, with 7 bases in between. CDR1 LGHNA and CDR2 YNFKEQ come from the germline V gene. This CDR3 contains 14 residues. The CDR3 loop is CASSQWTGTDTQYF. CDR3 DNA, as far as it was read: TGTGCCAGCAGCCAATGGACAGGCACAGATACG.

This clone was picked up a small number of times. The read halts 3 residues ahead of the CDR3 end, with the missing end drawn from the germline J gene. This chain links TRBV7-8 with TRBJ1-2; 8 bases line up with TRBD1. V shed 5 bases, J shed 4 bases, and the junction held 3 bases outside the gene matches. CDR3 length: 13 amino acids. CDR1 and CDR2 (germline): SGHVS, FQNEAQ. CDR3 in amino acids: CASSPGQGYGYTF. CDR3 bases read: TGTGCCAGCAGCCCAGGACAGGGCTATGGC.

This clone was seen repeatedly, ten times or more. The read falls 3 residues short of the CDR3 end, and the missing part is taken from the germline J gene. The chain uses TRBV10-3 and TRBJ1-1, with D tentatively TRBD1 (6 bases). Trimming cost V 7 bases and J 1 base, with 10 bases left between them. The CDR3 extends over 13 amino acids. CDR1 and CDR2 (germline): ENHRY, SYGVKD. Partial CDR3 DNA: TGTGCCATCAACCCGGACAGGAACACTGAA. Translated: CAINPDRNTE. The entire CDR3 is CAINPDRNTEAFF.

This clone was picked up many times. The read finishes 3 residues shy of the CDR3 end, and the germline J gene is used to complete it. The chain couples TRBV19 to TRBJ2-5; TRBD1 aligns across 7 bases. Germline assignment: CDR1 LNHDA and CDR2 SQIVND (reference sequence). Trimming cost V 3 bases and J 7 bases; bases outside gene matches: 17. The CDR3 loop spans 17 amino acids. CDR3 region: CASSIEVSGGPSGTQYF. The sequenced CDR3 bases are TGTGCCAGTAGTATCGAGGTGTCAGGGGGACCATCGGGGACC.

This clone was recorded many times. The observed sequence ends 3 residues before the CDR3 terminus, with the missing tail filled in from the germline J gene. This sequence joins TRBV29-1 and TRBJ1-2, with 7 bases identical to TRBD1. Germline values: CDR1 SQVTM, CDR2 ANQGSEA. V lost 7 bases and J lost 4; bases outside the gene matches: 3. The CDR3 is 11 amino acids. CDR3 DNA, as far as it was read: TGCAGCGCCGGACAGGTCTATGGC. It encodes CSAGQVYG. The full CDR3 protein is CSAGQVYGYTF.